This TCR beta chain was observed in a study of shared clonotypes between healthy human individuals. Turning to the study itself: CD4 naive cells filled three plates per donor, CD4 memory three, CD8 naive two and CD8 memory one.

In regard to this clone: Its antigen is currently unknown.

Splitting of CD4+ cells produced CD45RA+ naive and CD45RA-negative memory subsets. Measured with immunoSEQ multiplex PCR; TCRdb has only the in-frame clones, and not every one. The data show some 1 million clones, approximately 76% seen once. Notes on the study in general: Sorted-subset sequencing, rarefaction showed, was incomplete despite large depth. Clonotype sharing among the donors was expected to vary with sequencing depth.

Germline V gene data show CDR1 as MNHNS and CDR2 as SASEGT. The CDR3 extends over 15 amino acids. The ends were cut back, 4 bases at V and 0 bases at J, with 10 bases in the middle. The chain links TRBV6-1 to TRBJ1-3; D perhaps matches TRBD1 (5 bases). The source material was memory CD4+ T cells sorted from blood. As for subset: CD45RA-negative fraction. The sequence came from a man younger than 35 in good health. The CDR3 region has the DNA TGTGCCAGCAGTGCTGACAGATTCTCTGGAAACACCATATATTTT. This sequence encodes CASSADRFSGNTIYF.